The 28 T cell receptor beta chains below all came from one sample that was sequenced in a study of cytomegalovirus exposure and HLA in healthy donors. The table came from immunoSEQ multiplex PCR; TCRdb's copy has only in-frame clones and leaves some out. The data contain some 240,000 clones, approximately 87% of them singletons. Material for sequencing was PBMCs. The receptors shown here come from a woman aged 18-30 years in good health and CMV-seronegative.

This clone has a handful of counts. The V call is TRBV2, the J call TRBJ1-2; TRBD1 matches at 9 bases. V was clipped by 4 bases and J by 4 bases; unmatched bases: 4. This CDR3 has 14 residues. CDR1 SNHLY and CDR2 FYNNEI come from the germline V gene. This chain's CDR3 is CASSVLTGGYGYTF. CDR3 sequence (DNA): TGTGCCAGCAGTGTTCTGACAGGGGGCTATGGCTACACCTTC.

The chain joins TRBV2 to TRBJ2-7; D is tentatively TRBD1 or TRBD2 (5 bases each). The germline V gene encodes CDR1 SNHLY and CDR2 FYNNEI. CDR3 length: 13 residues. The V gene lost 4 bases and the J gene lost 2 bases, with 9 bases spanning the gap. This chain's CDR3 is CASSVGGTYEQYF. The CDR3 DNA reads TGTGCCAGCAGTGTTGGGGGAACCTACGAGCAGTACTTC. Combining the CDR3 with reference TRBV2 and TRBJ2-7 gives the whole variable domain EPEVTQTPSHQVTQMGQEVILRCVPISNHLYFYWYRQILGQKVEFLVSFYNNEISEKSEIFDDQFSVERPDGSNFTLKIRSTKLEDSAMYFCASSVGGTYEQYFGPGTRLTVT.

The chain links TRBV2 to TRBJ2-7; TRBD1 or TRBD2 may be the D gene (5 bases each). The length of the CDR3 is 15 residues. Between the trimmed V and J ends, which lost 2 bases and 3 bases, there was a span of 14 bases. Per germline, CDR1 SNHLY and CDR2 FYNNEI. The DNA of the CDR3 is TGTGCCAGCAGTGAATGGGACGGTTCGTTCTACGAGCAGTACTTC. Its protein is CASSEWDGSFYEQYF.

The genes are TRBV9 and TRBJ1-3; 10 nucleotides agree with TRBD1. Trimming removed 7 bases from V and 2 bases from J; junction bases left unmatched: 0. Germline CDR1 reads SGDLS; CDR2 reads YYNGEE. CDR3 length: 13 amino acids. The CDR3 is CASGQGAGNTIYF. The CDR3 DNA is TGTGCCAGCGGACAGGGGGCTGGAAACACCATATATTTT.

This chain connects TRBV13 to TRBJ2-1; 7 bases map to TRBD2. Unmatched junction bases numbered 10, after V lost 4 bases and J lost 4 bases. Germline V lookup: CDR1 PRHDT, CDR2 FYEKMQ (reference sequence). The CDR3 is 16 amino acids. The CDR3 protein is CASSSPEAGVYNEQFF. CDR3 bases: TGTGCCAGCAGCTCCCCAGAGGCGGGGGTGTACAATGAGCAGTTCTTC.

V and J are TRBV5-1 and TRBJ2-7; 8 bases fit TRBD1. This CDR3 spans 14 amino acids. After removal of 5 bases from V and 3 bases from J, the junction contained 7 bases not matched to a gene. Per germline, CDR1 SGHRS and CDR2 YFSETQ. The CDR3 spells CASREDREDYEQYF. CDR3 nucleotide sequence: TGCGCCAGCAGGGAGGACAGGGAGGACTACGAGCAGTACTTC.

The V gene is TRBV2, the J gene TRBJ2-1; 11 nucleotides agree with TRBD2. CDR1 and CDR2 from the germline V gene are SNHLY and FYNNEI. The CDR3 extends over 19 amino acids. V was pared by 7 bases and J by 4 bases, with 18 bases of the junction left unmatched. CDR3 sequence: CASIPTPGIAGGPYNEQFF. The DNA of the CDR3 is TGTGCCAGCATACCCACCCCCGGAATAGCGGGAGGGCCTTACAATGAGCAGTTCTTC.

The chain has TRBV5-1 and TRBJ2-7, with TRBD1 matching over 10 bases. CDR1 SGHRS and CDR2 YFSETQ come from the germline V gene. The CDR3 is 14 amino acids. The ends lost 4 bases at V and 7 bases at J; junction bases unmatched: 8. The CDR3 DNA is TGCGCCAGCAGCCCAGGGGGGACAGGGGCTGAGCAGTACTTC. It codes for CASSPGGTGAEQYF.

V is TRBV11-1 and J is TRBJ1-1; 7 bases are shared with TRBD1. Germline CDR1 is SGHAT and CDR2 is FQDESV (reference sequence). V gave up 5 bases and J gave up 5 bases; unmatched junction bases: 8. This CDR3 has 14 amino acids. The CDR3 here is CASSKYRGGTEAFF. The CDR3 DNA follows: TGTGCCAGCAGCAAGTACAGGGGTGGAACTGAAGCTTTCTTT.

This clone was seen more than once but under ten times. V and J are TRBV2 and TRBJ1-1; D is perhaps TRBD1 (5 bases). Germline lookup yields CDR1 SNHLY and CDR2 FYNNEI. V was clipped by 2 bases and J by 4 bases, with 11 bases between them. CDR3 length: 14 amino acids. The CDR3 loop is CASSELGVSTEAFF. In DNA, the CDR3 is TGTGCCAGCAGTGAATTGGGGGTGAGCACTGAAGCTTTCTTT. The whole variable domain, remainder taken from reference TRBV2 and TRBJ1-1, is EPEVTQTPSHQVTQMGQEVILRCVPISNHLYFYWYRQILGQKVEFLVSFYNNEISEKSEIFDDQFSVERPDGSNFTLKIRSTKLEDSAMYFCASSELGVSTEAFFGQGTRLTVV.

This clone was recorded a few times. This chain's CDR3 is CASSFRQGAGVTEAFF. CDR3 in DNA: TGTGCCAGCAGTTTTAGACAGGGGGCGGGAGTCACTGAAGCTTTCTTT. The genes are TRBV27 and TRBJ1-1; 10 positions match TRBD1. The CDR3 extends over 16 amino acids. V trimming: 3 bases; J trimming: 4 bases; junction bases outside the gene matches: 8. CDR1 is MNHEY and CDR2 is SMNVEV in the germline V gene (reference sequence).

This rearrangement joins TRBV4-1 to TRBJ1-2; a weak D match, TRBD1 (5 bases). Trimming cost V 4 bases and J 4 bases, with 31 bases left between them. The germline V gene encodes CDR1 MGHRA and CDR2 YSYEKL. CDR3 length: 20 residues. CDR3 sequence: CASSREVDRDPTRPLYGYTF. The DNA for the CDR3 is TGCGCCAGCAGCCGAGAAGTCGATCGGGACCCCACAAGGCCCCTCTATGGCTACACCTTC.

V usage is TRBV29-1 and J usage is TRBJ1-2, with 8 bases aligning to TRBD1. This CDR3 contains 11 residues. Germline V CDR1 and CDR2: SQVTM, ANQGSEA. Trimming took 6 bases from V and 5 from J; bases not matched to a gene: 2. This CDR3 is CSVDRGYGYTF. CDR3 in DNA: TGCAGCGTCGACAGGGGATATGGCTACACCTTC.

This clone was detected only once. V gene TRBV5-4 combines with J gene TRBJ2-5, with a weak D call TRBD2 (7 bases). This CDR3 has 15 amino acids. Between the trimmed V and J ends, which lost 3 bases and 3 bases, there was a span of 15 bases. Germline-derived CDR1 and CDR2 are SGHNT and YYREEE (reference sequence). The CDR3 nucleotides are TGTGCCAGCAGCTCCTATCGGGGGGCTAAAGAGACCCAGTACTTC. The encoded protein is CASSSYRGAKETQYF.

This clone was detected a few times. The rearrangement joins TRBV5-1 to TRBJ2-1; TRBD1 is a possible D gene (5 bases). V lost 3 bases, J lost 8 bases, and 9 bases lay in between. The length of the CDR3 is 12 residues. Per germline, CDR1 SGHRS and CDR2 YFSETQ. The CDR3 region is CASSSQGDEQFF. In DNA form, the CDR3 reads TGCGCCAGCAGCTCGCAGGGCGATGAGCAGTTCTTC.

The chain has TRBV11-2 and TRBJ2-7; TRBD2 agrees at 8 bases. The CDR3 spans 15 residues. Germline CDR1 SGHAT, CDR2 FQNNGV. V shed 3 bases and J 6 bases; nucleotides not matched to a gene: 10. In DNA form, the CDR3 reads TGTGCCAGCAGCTTTCCGGGAGGGCCAATCCGCGAGCAGTACTTC. Amino acid sequence: CASSFPGGPIREQYF.

V usage is TRBV7-2 and J usage is TRBJ1-5; TRBD1 matches 10 bases. J lost 4 bases, V lost 1 base, and 1 base had no gene match. Germline CDR1 SGHTA, CDR2 FQGNSA. The CDR3 has 15 residues. CDR3 nucleotides: TGTGCCAGCAGCTTAGGGGGACAGGGGAATCAGCCCCAGCATTTT. Translating gives CASSLGGQGNQPQHF.

The table lists this clone with a count of one. The V gene is TRBV27, the J gene TRBJ2-7; 15 nucleotides line up with TRBD2. Germline CDR1 is MNHEY and CDR2 is SMNVEV (reference sequence). The CDR3 is made up of 15 amino acids. Trimming removed 6 bases from V and 7 bases from J; junction bases left unmatched: 7. The DNA for the CDR3 is TGTGCCAGCAGGCCGGGGACTAGCGGGAGGTGGGAGCAGTACTTC. Protein sequence: CASRPGTSGRWEQYF.

This clone has more than one count but fewer than ten. This chain links TRBV6-1 with TRBJ1-5, with 8 nucleotides matching TRBD1. V lost 3 bases and J lost 5; bases outside the gene matches: 9. This CDR3 contains 16 residues. From germline, CDR1 is MNHNS and CDR2 SASEGT. The CDR3 region has the DNA TGTGCCAGCAGTGACTTTGGACAGGGAACTCATCAGCCCCAGCATTTT. Its translation is CASSDFGQGTHQPQHF.

The rearrangement links TRBV5-1 to TRBJ1-2; 10 positions match TRBD1. CDR3 length: 13 residues. The germline CDR1 and CDR2 sequences are SGHRS and YFSETQ. The trim removed 5 bases at V and 8 bases at J, leaving 6 bases unmatched. Here the CDR3 DNA reads TGCGCCAGCAGGTTCGGGACAGGGGACGGCTACACCTTC. Translated, it gives CASRFGTGDGYTF.

V gene TRBV27 combines with J gene TRBJ2-7, with D perhaps being TRBD1 or TRBD2 (5 bases each). Germline V gene sequence: CDR1 MNHEY, CDR2 SMNVEV (reference sequence). The CDR3 is made up of 13 amino acids. V lost 5 bases to trimming and J lost 1 base, with 9 bases between them. CDR3 in DNA: TGTGCCAGCAGTGTCGGGGCTTCCTACGAGCAGTACTTC. Encoded protein: CASSVGASYEQYF.

This clone has a single count. The V and J genes are TRBV4-1 and TRBJ1-2; perhaps TRBD1 as D (5 bases). CDR1 and CDR2 from the germline V gene are MGHRA and YSYEKL. The V gene lost 0 bases and the J gene lost 4 bases, with 12 bases spanning the gap. The CDR3 has 15 amino acids. The CDR3 sequence is CASSQEWRGGYGYTF. The DNA of the CDR3 is TGCGCCAGCAGCCAAGAATGGAGGGGCGGCTATGGCTACACCTTC.

V is TRBV19 and J is TRBJ1-1; D remains unclear. CDR1 is LNHDA and CDR2 is SQIVND in the germline V gene (reference sequence). This CDR3 spans 15 amino acids. Trimming shortened V by 8 bases and J by 0 bases, and 16 bases separated the two germline ends. CDR3: CASSQAAGLNTEAFF. The DNA of the CDR3 is TGTGCCAGTTCTCAGGCGGCAGGATTGAACACTGAAGCTTTCTTT.

This chain links TRBV27 with TRBJ2-7; TRBD2 aligns across 8 bases. The germline V gene encodes CDR1 MNHEY and CDR2 SMNVEV (reference sequence). This CDR3 is built from 14 residues. The J segment lost 3 bases and the V segment lost 2 bases, leaving 3 bases of the junction unmatched. CDR3 nucleotide sequence: TGTGCCAGCAGTTTAGCGGGAGGTGGCTACGAGCAGTACTTC. As protein: CASSLAGGGYEQYF.

The genes are TRBV6-1 and TRBJ2-5; TRBD2 matches at 8 bases. Per the germline V gene, CDR1 is MNHNS and CDR2 is SASEGT. With V trimmed by 6 bases and J by 5 bases, 8 bases remained unmatched. CDR3 size: 14 residues. This CDR3 is CASRAGTGGETQYF. In DNA, the CDR3 is TGTGCCAGCAGGGCCGGGACGGGAGGGGAGACCCAGTACTTC.

This rearrangement joins TRBV6-1 to TRBJ1-1; D not certain. V was trimmed by 4 bases and J by 0 bases, leaving 12 bases between them. The CDR3 totals 15 residues. Germline CDR1 and CDR2: MNHNS and SASEGT. The CDR3 loop is CASSAAGIVNTEAFF. The DNA for the CDR3 is TGTGCCAGCAGTGCAGCAGGAATTGTGAACACTGAAGCTTTCTTT.

This clone was observed a single time. The chain employs TRBV29-1 and TRBJ2-3; 12 bases are shared with TRBD2. The CDR3 runs to 16 residues. Germline V gene lookup returns CDR1 SQVTM and CDR2 ANQGSEA. With 6 bases clipped from V and 5 bases from J, the junction kept 12 bases outside the gene matches. The CDR3 DNA sequence: TGCAGCGTCGCCCGCCTAGCGGGAGGGCCGGTAGATACGCAGTATTTT. Translated, it gives CSVARLAGGPVDTQYF.

The V and J genes are TRBV5-1 and TRBJ1-6; D is uncertain. The V gene lost 0 bases and the J gene lost 6 bases, with 19 bases spanning the gap. Germline V gene sequence: CDR1 SGHRS, CDR2 YFSETQ. The CDR3 is 18 residues long. CDR3 loop: CASSLVAGGPVGNSPLHF. Here the CDR3 DNA reads TGCGCCAGCAGCTTGGTCGCAGGAGGGCCCGTGGGTAATTCACCCCTCCACTTT. Complete variable domain (other parts from reference TRBV5-1 and TRBJ1-6): KAGVTQTPRYLIKTRGQQVTLSCSPISGHRSVSWYQQTPGQGLQFLFEYFSETQRNKGNFPGRFSGRQFSNSRSEMNVSTLELGDSALYLCASSLVAGGPVGNSPLHFGNGTRLTVT.